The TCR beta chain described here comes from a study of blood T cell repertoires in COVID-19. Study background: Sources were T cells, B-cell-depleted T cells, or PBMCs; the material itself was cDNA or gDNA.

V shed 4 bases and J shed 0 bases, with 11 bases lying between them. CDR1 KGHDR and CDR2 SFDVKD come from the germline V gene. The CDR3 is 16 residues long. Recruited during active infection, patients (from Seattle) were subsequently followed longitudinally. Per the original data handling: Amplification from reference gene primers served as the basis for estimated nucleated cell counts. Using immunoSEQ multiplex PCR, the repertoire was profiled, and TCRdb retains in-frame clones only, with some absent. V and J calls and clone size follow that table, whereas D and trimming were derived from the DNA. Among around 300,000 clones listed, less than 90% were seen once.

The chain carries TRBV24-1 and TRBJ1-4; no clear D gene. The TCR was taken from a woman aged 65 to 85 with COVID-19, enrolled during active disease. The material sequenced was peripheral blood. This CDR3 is CATSERVPATNEKLFF. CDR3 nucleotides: TGTGCCACCAGTGAGAGGGTACCTGCAACTAATGAAAAACTGTTTTTT.